This TCR beta chain was recorded in a study of cytomegalovirus exposure and HLA in healthy donors. Trimming took 5 bases from V and 6 from J; bases not matched to a gene: 13. From germline, CDR1 is SEHNR and CDR2 FQNEAQ (reference sequence). CDR3 length: 15 amino acids. In the PCR, 60 Vbeta and 13 Jbeta primers were used. The method was immunoSEQ multiplex PCR; TCRdb's version includes in-frame clones alone and lacks a portion of them. The sample comprises about 110,000 clones, about 74% of which are singletons, and 12% to 15% rests with the top ten. Sequences were obtained from PBMCs. V usage is TRBV7-9 and J usage is TRBJ2-7, with TRBD2 matching 7 bases. The source of this sequence is a woman in her forties in good health and CMV-seropositive. The CDR3 protein is CASSPREAPRGEQYF. The CDR3 DNA sequence: TGTGCCAGCAGCCCACGGGAGGCCCCGAGAGGCGAGCAGTACTTC.